This T cell receptor beta chain was observed in a study of T cell repertoires in cytomegalovirus infection. About the study: Recently identified HLA-C-restricted CMV epitopes and well-studied HLA-B-restricted CMV epitopes were used by the study. Public TCR beta signatures were indicative of both CMV infection and a matching HLA type. Study findings and constraints: Public TCR beta family frequency separated CMV-and-HLA carriers, including in an independent cohort. In two of eight donors, the top clonotype was HLA-C-restricted CMV-specific.

TCRdb re-derived calls from the reads in MiXCR, one entry per CDR3 protein. The profile shows approximately 590,000 distinct CDR3 sequences, 40% of them singletons. For this clonotype: Its specificity is unknown.

The receptor was isolated from a human donor in good health (CMV status not recorded). Some clones in this sample may be carry-over from other donors' samples. This specimen was cultured PBMCs, taken from culture after CMV antigen stimulation.

The CDR3 nucleotides read TGTGCCAGCAGCTTAAACAGTGTCAATCAGCCCCAGCATTTT. Translating it yields CASSLNSVNQPQHF. The chain recombines TRBV7-6 with TRBJ1-5; D is unclear. The germline V and J ends were trimmed by 2 bases and 3 bases, with 8 bases remaining between them. The germline CDR1 and CDR2 sequences are SGHVS and FNYEAQ. The CDR3 is 14 residues long.